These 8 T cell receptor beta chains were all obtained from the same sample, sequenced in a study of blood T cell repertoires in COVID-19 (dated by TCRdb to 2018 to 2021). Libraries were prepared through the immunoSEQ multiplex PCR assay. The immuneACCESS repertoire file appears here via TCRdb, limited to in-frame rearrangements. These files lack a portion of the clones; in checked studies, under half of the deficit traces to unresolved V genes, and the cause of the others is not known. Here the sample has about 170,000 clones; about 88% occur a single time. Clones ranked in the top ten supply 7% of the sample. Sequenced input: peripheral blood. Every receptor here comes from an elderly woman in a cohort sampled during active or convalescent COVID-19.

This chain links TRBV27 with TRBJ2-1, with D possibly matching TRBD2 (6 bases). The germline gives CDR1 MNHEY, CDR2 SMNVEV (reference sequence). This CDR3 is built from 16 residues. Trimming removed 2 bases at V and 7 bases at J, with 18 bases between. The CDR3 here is CASSLESTGAENEQFF. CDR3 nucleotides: TGTGCCAGCAGTTTAGAGTCCACGGGAGCGGAGAATGAGCAGTTCTTC.

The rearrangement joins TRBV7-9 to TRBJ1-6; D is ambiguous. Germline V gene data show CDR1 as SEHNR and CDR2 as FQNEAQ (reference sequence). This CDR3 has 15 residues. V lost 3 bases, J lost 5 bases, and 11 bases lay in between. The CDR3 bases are TGTGCCAGCAGCTTTGGAGGACGGAATAATTCACCCCTCCACTTT. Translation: CASSFGGRNNSPLHF.

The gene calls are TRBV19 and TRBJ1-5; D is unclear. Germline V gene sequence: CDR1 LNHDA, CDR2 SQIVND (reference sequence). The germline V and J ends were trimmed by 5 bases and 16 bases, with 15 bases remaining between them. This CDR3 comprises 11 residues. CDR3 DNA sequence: TGTGCCAGTAGTGCCTTCTTCGGGTACCATTTT. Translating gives CASSAFFGYHF.

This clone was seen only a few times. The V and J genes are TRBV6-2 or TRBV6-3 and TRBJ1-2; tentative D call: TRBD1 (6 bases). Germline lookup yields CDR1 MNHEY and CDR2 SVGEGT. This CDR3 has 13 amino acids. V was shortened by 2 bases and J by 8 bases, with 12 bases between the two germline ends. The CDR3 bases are TGTGCCAGCAGTTACCCCGTTACAGGGGGCTACACCTTC. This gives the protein CASSYPVTGGYTF.

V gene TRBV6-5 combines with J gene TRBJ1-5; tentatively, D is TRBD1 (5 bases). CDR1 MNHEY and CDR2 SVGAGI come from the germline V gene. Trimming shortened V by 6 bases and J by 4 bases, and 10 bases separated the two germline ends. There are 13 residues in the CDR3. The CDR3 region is CASSRGGNQPQHF. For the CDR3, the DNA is TGTGCCAGCAGCCGGGGGGGTAATCAGCCCCAGCATTTT.

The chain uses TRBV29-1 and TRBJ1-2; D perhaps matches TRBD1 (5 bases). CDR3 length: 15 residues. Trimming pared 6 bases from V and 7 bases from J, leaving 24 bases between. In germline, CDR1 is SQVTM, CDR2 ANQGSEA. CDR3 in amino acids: CSVEMGAGPTGGYTF. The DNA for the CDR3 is TGCAGCGTGGAAATGGGCGCAGGGCCCACTGGTGGCTACACCTTC.

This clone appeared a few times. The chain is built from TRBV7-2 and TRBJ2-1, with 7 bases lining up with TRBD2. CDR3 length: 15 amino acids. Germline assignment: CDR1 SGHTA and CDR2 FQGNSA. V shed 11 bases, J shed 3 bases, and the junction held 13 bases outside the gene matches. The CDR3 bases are TGTGCCGTCACCAGTAGGCGGGAGAACTACAATGAGCAGTTCTTC. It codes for CAVTSRRENYNEQFF.

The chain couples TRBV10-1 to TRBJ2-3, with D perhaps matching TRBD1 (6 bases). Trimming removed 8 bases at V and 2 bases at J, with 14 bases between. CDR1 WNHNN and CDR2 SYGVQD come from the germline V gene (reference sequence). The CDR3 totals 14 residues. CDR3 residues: CASRPGTSTDTQYF. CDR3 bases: TGCGCCAGCCGTCCCGGGACATCCACAGATACGCAGTATTTT.